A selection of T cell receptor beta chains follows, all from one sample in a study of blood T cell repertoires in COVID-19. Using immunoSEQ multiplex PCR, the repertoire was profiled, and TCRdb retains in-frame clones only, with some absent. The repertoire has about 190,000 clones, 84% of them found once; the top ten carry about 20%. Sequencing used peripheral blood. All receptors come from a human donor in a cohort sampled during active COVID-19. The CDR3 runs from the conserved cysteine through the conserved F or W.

CDR3aa: CASSQLAGDVAGELFF
v_gene: TRBV18
len: 16

CDR3aa: CASSHRTGNYEQYF
v_gene: TRBV19
len: 14

CDR3aa: CASSQDPLFAGGLSGNTIYF
v_gene: TRBV3-1/TRBV3-2
len: 20

CDR3aa: CASSPQGSWTGELFF
v_gene: TRBV27
len: 15

CDR3aa: CATRGTDTDTQYF
v_gene: TRBV10-3
len: 13

CDR3aa: CASSEWVGGSYNEQFF
v_gene: TRBV25-1
len: 16

CDR3aa: CASFRGGLADGYTF
v_gene: TRBV6-5
len: 14

CDR3aa: CASSLARGMHEQYF
v_gene: TRBV5-6
len: 14

CDR3aa: CASSPVPGQIEMYGYTF
v_gene: TRBV18
len: 17

CDR3aa: CASSEQTPNNSPLHF
v_gene: TRBV2
len: 15

CDR3aa: CASSLLGQGSTDTQYF
v_gene: TRBV5-4
len: 16

CDR3aa: CASSLSGGSYEQYF
v_gene: TRBV5-1
len: 14

CDR3aa: CASGTGLTDTQYF
v_gene: TRBV5-1
len: 13

CDR3aa: CASSMDRGESGYTF
v_gene: TRBV5-1
len: 14

CDR3aa: CASSQDPNRGRVGELFF
v_gene: TRBV4-2
len: 17

CDR3aa: CASSLTANYGYTF
v_gene: TRBV5-1
len: 13

CDR3aa: CASSSESPDRVRVEAFF
v_gene: TRBV5-1
len: 17